This T cell receptor beta chain came from a study of T-cell memory formation after mild COVID-19. Overall study: For the most part, TCR clusters were specific to one donor.

The study, taken as a whole, reports: Clones shrinking from day 15 to 85 showed even CD4/CD8 mixes; later expanders tilted CD4+. Nothing confirmed that second-wave clones peaking on day 37 were specific for SARS-CoV-2.

Regarding this clonotype: Its antigen remains unknown.

V was trimmed by 4 bases and J by 0 bases, leaving 16 bases between them. This CDR3 contains 16 residues. Germline CDR1 reads KGHSH; CDR2 reads LQKENI. Constant-segment primers served in 5'RACE that generated TCR alpha and TCR beta cDNA libraries bearing sample barcodes and UMIs. In TCRdb, the 5' RACE reads were re-called with MiXCR into one record per CDR3 protein. The table records just over 300,000 distinct CDR3 sequences, approximately 19% of them present only once. The J gene is TRBJ2-7, the V gene TRBV18; no firm D call. The sequencing sample was made of PBMCs or a T cell subset sorted from them (not recorded which). The sequence derives from a man between 18 and 29 years old who had mild COVID-19 (a few samples of this study predate the infection). Cell type and time point are not known. The CDR3 DNA reads TGTGCCAGCTCACGCGTGGGCTCCCGACGCTCCTACGAGCAGTACGTC. Its protein is CASSRVGSRRSYEQYV.